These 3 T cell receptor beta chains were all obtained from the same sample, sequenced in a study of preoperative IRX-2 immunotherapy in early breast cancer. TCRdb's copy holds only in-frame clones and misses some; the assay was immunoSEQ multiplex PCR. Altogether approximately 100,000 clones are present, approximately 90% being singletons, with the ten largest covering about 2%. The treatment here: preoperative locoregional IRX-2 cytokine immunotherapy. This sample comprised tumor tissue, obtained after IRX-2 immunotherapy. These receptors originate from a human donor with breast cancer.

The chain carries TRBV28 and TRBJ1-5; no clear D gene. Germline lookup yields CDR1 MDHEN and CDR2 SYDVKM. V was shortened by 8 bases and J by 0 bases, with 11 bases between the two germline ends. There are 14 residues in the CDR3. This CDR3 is CASLPEFSNQPQHF. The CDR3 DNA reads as TGTGCCAGCTTGCCGGAGTTTAGCAATCAGCCCCAGCATTTT.

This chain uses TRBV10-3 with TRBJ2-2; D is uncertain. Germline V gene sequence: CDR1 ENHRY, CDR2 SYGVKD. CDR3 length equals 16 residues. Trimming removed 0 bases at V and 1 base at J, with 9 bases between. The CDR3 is CAISESRTLNTGELFF. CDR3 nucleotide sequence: TGTGCCATCAGTGAGTCCCGCACCTTGAACACCGGGGAGCTGTTTTTT.

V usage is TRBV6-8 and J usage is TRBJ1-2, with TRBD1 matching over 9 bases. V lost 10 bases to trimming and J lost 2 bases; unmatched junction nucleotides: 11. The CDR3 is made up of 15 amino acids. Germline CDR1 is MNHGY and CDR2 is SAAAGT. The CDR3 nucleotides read TGTGCCATCTTTAAGGGGGACAGGGCCAACTATGGCTACACCTTC. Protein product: CAIFKGDRANYGYTF.